This T cell receptor (beta chain) was sequenced for a study of blood T cells in healthy people across ages. Deletions cut 0 bases from V and 0 bases from J, with 11 bases between. The CDR3 is made up of 16 amino acids. Germline loops: CDR1 SEHNR, CDR2 FQNEAQ (reference sequence). A second PCR, run for about 7 to 11 cycles, used a sample-barcoded 5' primer plus a J-beta primer mix. MiXCR was run by TCRdb on the 5' RACE reads, yielding one entry per CDR3 protein. There are some 850,000 distinct CDR3 sequences in the sample; about 26% occur only once, and about 2.9% lies in the top ten. Separately, the same data were catalogued under a study of T cells of mothers and their children.

This TCR was recovered from a boy aged 10-17 years in good health. The sequencing input was blood. The rearrangement links TRBV7-9 to TRBJ2-5; no clear D. The CDR3 spells CASSLAWLKDQETQYF. The CDR3 DNA follows: TGTGCCAGCAGCTTAGCATGGTTGAAGGACCAAGAGACCCAGTACTTC.